This TCR beta chain was identified in a study of T cells in Graves' hyperthyroidism and ophthalmopathy. Overall study context: Sampling of peripheral blood happened at initial diagnosis, prior to any treatment.

CDR3 length equals 15 residues. Trimming removed 7 bases from V and 3 bases from J, with 18 bases in between. CDR1 and CDR2 from the germline V gene are LNHDA and SQIVND (reference sequence). The TCR beta CDR3 regions underwent amplification using RNA transcripts as the source. An initial round of RT-PCR targeting the TCR CDR3 relied on the HTBI primer set. Each CDR3 protein gets one entry after TCRdb re-called the multiplex PCR reads with MiXCR. Of around 350,000 distinct CDR3 sequences detected, more than 14% appear once; the ten largest clones hold around 20%. In the ophthalmopathy cohort, Clinical Activity Score was at least 3, NOSPECS grade at least 4, and duration under 3 months. Clinicians diagnosed patients from clinical symptoms, serum thyroxine and TRAb, thyroid ultrasound and orbital computed tomography. This clonotype came up a few times.

The TCR sequence derives from a woman aged 30 to 39 with Graves' ophthalmopathy. The chain combines TRBV19 with TRBJ1-1; D gene uncertain. Sequenced input: blood. CDR3 DNA: TGTGCCAGTACCAAAGCGAAGGGAGGGTACACTGAAGCTTTCTTT. Translating gives CASTKAKGGYTEAFF.